This TCR beta chain comes out of a study of cytomegalovirus exposure and HLA in healthy donors. The method was immunoSEQ multiplex PCR; TCRdb's version includes in-frame clones alone and lacks a portion of them. The table lists around 250,000 clones, less than 95% of them singletons, with 3% to 3.5% in the top ten. On this clone: Its ends do not fully match the called genes, so a read error is possible.

What was sequenced was PBMCs. The clonotype comes from a woman in her twenties or thirties in good health and CMV-seronegative.

DNA of the CDR3: TGTGCCAGCAGACAAGCGGGGTCCCTCCTAATCTTC. Its translation is CASRQAGSLLIF. The chain carries TRBV6-1 and TRBJ2-1; 7 positions match TRBD2. CDR3 length: 12 amino acids. Germline V gene sequence: CDR1 MNHNS, CDR2 SASEGT.